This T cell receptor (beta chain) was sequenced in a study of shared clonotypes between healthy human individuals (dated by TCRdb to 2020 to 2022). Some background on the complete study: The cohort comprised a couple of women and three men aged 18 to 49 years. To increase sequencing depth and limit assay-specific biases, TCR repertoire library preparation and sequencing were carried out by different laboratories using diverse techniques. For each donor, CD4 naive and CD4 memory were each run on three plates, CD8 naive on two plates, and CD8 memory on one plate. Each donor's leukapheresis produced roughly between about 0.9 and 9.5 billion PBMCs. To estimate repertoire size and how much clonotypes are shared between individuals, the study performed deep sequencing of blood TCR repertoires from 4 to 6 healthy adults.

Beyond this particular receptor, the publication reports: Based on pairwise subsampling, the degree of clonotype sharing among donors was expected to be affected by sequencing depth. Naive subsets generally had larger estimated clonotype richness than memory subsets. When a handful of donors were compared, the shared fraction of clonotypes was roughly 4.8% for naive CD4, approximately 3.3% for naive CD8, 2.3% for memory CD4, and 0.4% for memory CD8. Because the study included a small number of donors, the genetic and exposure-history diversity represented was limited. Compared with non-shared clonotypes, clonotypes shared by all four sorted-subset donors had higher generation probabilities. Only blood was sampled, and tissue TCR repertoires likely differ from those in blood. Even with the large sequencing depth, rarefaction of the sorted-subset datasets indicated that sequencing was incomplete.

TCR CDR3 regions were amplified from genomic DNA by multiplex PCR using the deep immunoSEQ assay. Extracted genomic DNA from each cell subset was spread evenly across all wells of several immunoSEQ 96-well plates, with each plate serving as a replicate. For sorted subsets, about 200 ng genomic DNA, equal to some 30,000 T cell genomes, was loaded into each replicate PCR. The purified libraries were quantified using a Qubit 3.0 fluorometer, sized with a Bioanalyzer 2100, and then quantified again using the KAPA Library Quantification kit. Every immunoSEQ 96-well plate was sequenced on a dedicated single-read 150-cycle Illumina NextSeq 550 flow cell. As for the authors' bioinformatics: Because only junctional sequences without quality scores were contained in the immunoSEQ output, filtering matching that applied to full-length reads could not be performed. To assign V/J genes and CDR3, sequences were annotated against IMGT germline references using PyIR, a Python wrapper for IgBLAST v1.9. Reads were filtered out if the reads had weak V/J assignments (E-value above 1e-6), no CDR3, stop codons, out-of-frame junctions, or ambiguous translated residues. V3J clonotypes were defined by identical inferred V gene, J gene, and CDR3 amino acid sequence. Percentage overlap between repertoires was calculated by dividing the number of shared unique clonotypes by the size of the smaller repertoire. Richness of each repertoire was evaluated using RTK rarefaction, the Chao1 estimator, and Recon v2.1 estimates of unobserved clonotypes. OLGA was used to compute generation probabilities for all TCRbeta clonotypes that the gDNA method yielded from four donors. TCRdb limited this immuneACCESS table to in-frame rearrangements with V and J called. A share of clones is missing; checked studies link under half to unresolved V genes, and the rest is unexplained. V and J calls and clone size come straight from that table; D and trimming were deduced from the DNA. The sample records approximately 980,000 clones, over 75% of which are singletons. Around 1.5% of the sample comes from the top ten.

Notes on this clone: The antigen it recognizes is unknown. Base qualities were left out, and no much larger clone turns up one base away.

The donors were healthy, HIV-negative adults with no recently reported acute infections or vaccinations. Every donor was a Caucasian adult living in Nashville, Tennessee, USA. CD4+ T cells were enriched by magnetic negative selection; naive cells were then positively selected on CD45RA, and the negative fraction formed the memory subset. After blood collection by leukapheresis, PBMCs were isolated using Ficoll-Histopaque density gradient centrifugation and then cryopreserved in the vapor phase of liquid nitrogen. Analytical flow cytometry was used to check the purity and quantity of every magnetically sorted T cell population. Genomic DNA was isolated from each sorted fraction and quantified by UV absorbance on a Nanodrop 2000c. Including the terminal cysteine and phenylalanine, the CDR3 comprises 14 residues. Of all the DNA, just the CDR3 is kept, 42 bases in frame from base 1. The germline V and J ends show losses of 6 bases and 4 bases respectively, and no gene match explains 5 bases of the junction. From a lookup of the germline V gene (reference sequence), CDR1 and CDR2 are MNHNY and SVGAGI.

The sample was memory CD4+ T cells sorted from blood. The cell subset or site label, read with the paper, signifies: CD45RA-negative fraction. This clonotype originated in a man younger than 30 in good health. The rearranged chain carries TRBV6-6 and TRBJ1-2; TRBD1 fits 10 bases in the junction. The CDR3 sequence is CASRRQGAIYGYTF. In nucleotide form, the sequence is TGTGCCAGCAGGCGACAGGGGGCGATCTATGGCTACACCTTC.